This record covers a single T cell receptor (beta chain). A second PCR of about 6 to 11 cycles used a sample-barcoded 5' primer and a J-beta primer mix. TCRdb reprocessed the 5' RACE reads with MiXCR, giving one entry per CDR3 protein. The sample includes around 1,800,000 distinct CDR3 sequences, about 39% of them seen just once. The data were obtained in a study of blood T cells in healthy people across ages. The sample comprised blood. This clonotype was sampled from a human donor in good health.

This CDR3 reads CASSKGLEIDEQFF. The CDR3 region has the DNA TGTGCCAGCTCCAAGGGACTAGAAATCGATGAGCAGTTCTTC. The chain uses TRBV10-3 and TRBJ2-1, with TRBD2 identical over 8 bases. From germline, CDR1 is ENHRY and CDR2 SYGVKD. J gave up 8 bases and V 10 bases, and 13 bases lay outside the gene matches. This CDR3 has 14 amino acids.